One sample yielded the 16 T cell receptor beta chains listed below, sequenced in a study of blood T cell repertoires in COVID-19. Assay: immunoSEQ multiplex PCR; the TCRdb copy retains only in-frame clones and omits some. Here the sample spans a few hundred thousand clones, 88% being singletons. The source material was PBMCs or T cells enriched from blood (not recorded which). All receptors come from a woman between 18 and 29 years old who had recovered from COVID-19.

CDR3 DNA: TGTGCCAGTAAAAGGGGTGATAGGGAAAAACTGTTTTTT. This codes for CASKRGDREKLFF. The gene calls are TRBV2 and TRBJ1-4; a possible D gene is TRBD1 (5 bases). Germline V gene lookup returns CDR1 SNHLY and CDR2 FYNNEI. Trimming cost V 9 bases and J 8 bases, with 16 bases left between them. This CDR3 is built from 13 residues.

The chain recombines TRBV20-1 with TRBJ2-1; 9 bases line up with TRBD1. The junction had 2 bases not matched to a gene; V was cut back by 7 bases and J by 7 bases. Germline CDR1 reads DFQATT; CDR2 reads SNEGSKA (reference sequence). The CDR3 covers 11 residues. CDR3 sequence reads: CSGQGGNEQFF. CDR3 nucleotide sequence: TGCAGTGGACAGGGGGGGAATGAGCAGTTCTTC.

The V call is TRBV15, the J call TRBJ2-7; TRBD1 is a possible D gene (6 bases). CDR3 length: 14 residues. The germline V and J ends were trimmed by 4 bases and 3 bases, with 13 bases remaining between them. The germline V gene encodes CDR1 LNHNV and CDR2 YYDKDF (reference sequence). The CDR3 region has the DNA TGTGCCACCAGCACAGGGGACCGCAACTACGAGCAGTACTTC. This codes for CATSTGDRNYEQYF.

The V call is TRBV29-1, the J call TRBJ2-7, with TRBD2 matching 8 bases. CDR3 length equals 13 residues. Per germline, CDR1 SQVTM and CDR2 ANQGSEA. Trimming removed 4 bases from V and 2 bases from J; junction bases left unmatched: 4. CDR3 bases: TGCAGCGTTGCGGTAGCGGGGACCTACGAGCAGTACTTC. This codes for CSVAVAGTYEQYF.

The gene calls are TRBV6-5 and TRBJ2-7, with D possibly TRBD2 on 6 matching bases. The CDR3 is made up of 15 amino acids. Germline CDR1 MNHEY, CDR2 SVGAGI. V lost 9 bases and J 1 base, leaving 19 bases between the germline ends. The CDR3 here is CASRRGQYGSYEQYF. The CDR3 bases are TGTGCCAGTAGGCGGGGTCAATATGGTTCCTACGAGCAGTACTTC.

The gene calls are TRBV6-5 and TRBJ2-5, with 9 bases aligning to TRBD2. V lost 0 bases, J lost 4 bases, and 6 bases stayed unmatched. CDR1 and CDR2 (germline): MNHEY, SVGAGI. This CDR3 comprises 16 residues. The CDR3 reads CASSYSSGGPGETQYF. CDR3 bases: TGTGCCAGCAGTTACTCTAGCGGGGGTCCGGGAGAGACCCAGTACTTC.

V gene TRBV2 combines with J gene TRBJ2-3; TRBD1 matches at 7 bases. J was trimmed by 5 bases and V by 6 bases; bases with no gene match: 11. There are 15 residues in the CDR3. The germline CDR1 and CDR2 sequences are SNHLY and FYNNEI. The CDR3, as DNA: TGTGCCAGCAGCCCCACCTATTACAGGGGAGATACGCAGTATTTT. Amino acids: CASSPTYYRGDTQYF.

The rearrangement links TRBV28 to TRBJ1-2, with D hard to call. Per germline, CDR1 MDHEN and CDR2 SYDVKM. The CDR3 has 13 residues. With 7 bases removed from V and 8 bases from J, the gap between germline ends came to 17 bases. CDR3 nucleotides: TGTGCCAGCAATTTGCGAGAGTATAACGGCTACACCTTC. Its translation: CASNLREYNGYTF.

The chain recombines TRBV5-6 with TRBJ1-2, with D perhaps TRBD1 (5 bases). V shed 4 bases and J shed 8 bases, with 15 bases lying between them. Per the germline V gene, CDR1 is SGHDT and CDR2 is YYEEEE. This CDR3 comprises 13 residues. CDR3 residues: CASSHPRVSGYTF. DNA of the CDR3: TGTGCCAGCAGCCACCCCAGGGTAAGCGGCTACACCTTC.

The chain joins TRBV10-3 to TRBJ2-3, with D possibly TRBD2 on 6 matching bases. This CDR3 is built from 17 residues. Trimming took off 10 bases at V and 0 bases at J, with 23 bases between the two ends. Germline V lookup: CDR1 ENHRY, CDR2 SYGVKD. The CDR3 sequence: CATRRAQTEISTDTQYF. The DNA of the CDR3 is TGTGCCACCAGGAGGGCACAGACGGAGATTAGCACAGATACGCAGTATTTT.

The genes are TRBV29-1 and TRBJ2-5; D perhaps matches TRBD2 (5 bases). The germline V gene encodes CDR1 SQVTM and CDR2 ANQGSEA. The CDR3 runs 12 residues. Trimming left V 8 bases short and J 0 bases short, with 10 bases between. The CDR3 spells CSITGNQETQYF. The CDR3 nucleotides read TGCAGCATCACCGGGAACCAAGAGACCCAGTACTTC.

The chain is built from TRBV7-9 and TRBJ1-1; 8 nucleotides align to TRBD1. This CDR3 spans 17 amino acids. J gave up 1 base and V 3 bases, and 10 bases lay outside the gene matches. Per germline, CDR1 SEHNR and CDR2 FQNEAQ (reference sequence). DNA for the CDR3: TGTGCCAGCAGCTTCCGTCCCGGGACAGGAAAGAACACTGAAGCTTTCTTT. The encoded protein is CASSFRPGTGKNTEAFF.

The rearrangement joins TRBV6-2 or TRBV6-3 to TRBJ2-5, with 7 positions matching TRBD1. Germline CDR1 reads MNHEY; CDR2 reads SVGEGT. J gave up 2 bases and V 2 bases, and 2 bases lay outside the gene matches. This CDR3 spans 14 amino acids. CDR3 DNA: TGTGCCAGCAGTTACGGGACAGCTCAAGAGACCCAGTACTTC. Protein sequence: CASSYGTAQETQYF.

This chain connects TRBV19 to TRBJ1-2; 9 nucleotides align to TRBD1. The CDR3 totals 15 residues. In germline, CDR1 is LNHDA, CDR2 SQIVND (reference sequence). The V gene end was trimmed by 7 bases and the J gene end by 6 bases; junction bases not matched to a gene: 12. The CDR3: CASNHRDRDDNGYTF. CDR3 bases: TGTGCCAGTAACCACCGGGACAGGGACGATAATGGCTACACCTTC.

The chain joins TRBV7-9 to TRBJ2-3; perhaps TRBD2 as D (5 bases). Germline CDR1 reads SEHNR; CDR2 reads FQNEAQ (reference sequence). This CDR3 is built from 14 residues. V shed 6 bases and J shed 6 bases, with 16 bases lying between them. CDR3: CASRSRGLWDTQYF. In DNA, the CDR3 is TGTGCCAGCAGATCCCGCGGGTTGTGGGATACGCAGTATTTT.

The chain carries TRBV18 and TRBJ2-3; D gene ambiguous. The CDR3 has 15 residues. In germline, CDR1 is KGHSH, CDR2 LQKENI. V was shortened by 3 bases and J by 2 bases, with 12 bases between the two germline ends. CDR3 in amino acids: CASSPSTSNTDTQYF. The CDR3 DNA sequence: TGTGCCAGCTCACCTTCTACCTCTAACACAGATACGCAGTATTTT.